This TCR beta chain was found in a study of CXCR3-negative and CXCR3-positive naive CD8 T cells. Points on this clonotype: Its target is unknown.

Carrying UMI labels, the TRB cDNA libraries were prepared through 5' RACE. TCRdb reprocessed the 5' RACE reads and reports one entry per CDR3 protein, with no DNA. Here the sample table reports about 89,000 distinct CDR3 sequences. Findings of the study overall: Hydrophobicity was higher for TRB CDR3s found in CXCR3-positive naive cells than in CXCR3-negative naive cells. Naive cells that were CXCR3-negative or CXCR3-positive used TRBV-TRBJ genes alike, while memory cells diverged. In both naive subsets diversity was comparably high, whereas memory CD8+ cells showed much lower diversity.

Phenotypically, naive CD8+ T cells corresponded to CD45RO-CCR7+CD27+CD95-. Source material: naive CXCR3+ CD8+ T cells from blood. Noted subset: CD45RO-CCR7+CD27+CD95- naive CD8+ T cells expressing CXCR3 (TNR3+). The clonotype comes from a human donor in good health. Some clones in this sample may be carry-over from other donors' samples.

CDR3 loop: CASSQAGIDIQYF. The genes are TRBV4-1 and TRBJ2-4; the D gene TCRdb calls, TRBD1, cannot be checked with no DNA. From germline, CDR1 is MGHRA and CDR2 YSYEKL. The CDR3 runs to 13 residues.